Detailed here is one T cell receptor beta chain. This sample stems from a study of CDR3 diversity in severe acne. TCRdb passed the PCR reads through MiXCR, listing each CDR3 protein once. The sample has approximately 90,000 distinct CDR3 sequences, 45% to 55% seen once. The J segment lost 5 bases and the V segment lost 1 base, leaving 10 bases of the junction unmatched. Germline V gene data show CDR1 as SGHDT and CDR2 as YYEEEE. This CDR3 is built from 16 residues. The chain joins TRBV5-6 to TRBJ2-5, with TRBD1 matching over 8 bases. This TCR was recovered from a male donor in good health, serving as a control. The sequenced material came from blood. The CDR3 reads CASSLPRGHGRETQYF. The CDR3 bases are TGTGCCAGCAGCTTGCCCAGGGGGCATGGTCGGGAGACCCAGTACTTC.